This T cell receptor (beta chain) was sequenced for a study of Ad26.COV2.S vaccination and SARS-CoV-2 variants. For the study at large: This donor came from the COV1001 trial of Ad26.COV2.S.

Germline CDR1 MNHNS, CDR2 SASEGT. The CDR3 is made up of 17 amino acids. The V end was cut by 0 bases, the J end by 3 bases, with 15 bases between. Treatment here: 15 to 20 received Ad26.COV2.S at low or high dose, single or two shots; 5 received placebo; per-sample allocation not given. Collection of the samples took place on day 63 after the first injection of vaccine or placebo. Its platform was an Ad26 vector, and its expressed antigen was Wuhan-strain SARS-CoV-2 spike. The method was immunoSEQ multiplex PCR; TCRdb's version includes in-frame clones alone and lacks a portion of them. Among roughly 680,000 clones listed, 89% were seen once.

The TCR sequence derives from a person between 18 and 65 years old who received the Ad26.COV2.S COVID-19 vaccine or a placebo. Source: peripheral blood, taken in a trial of Ad26.COV2.S vaccine versus placebo. This chain joins TRBV6-1 and TRBJ1-5; weak D call: TRBD1 (6 bases). The CDR3: CASSEAHWGADNQPQHF. CDR3 DNA: TGTGCCAGCAGTGAAGCGCATTGGGGGGCAGACAATCAGCCCCAGCATTTT.